This T cell receptor beta chain was recorded in a study of T-cell memory formation after mild COVID-19. Whole-study context: Largely, TCR clusters stayed within a single donor. Broader study findings: Clones contracting across day 15 to 85 had a balanced CD4/CD8 profile; later expanding clones leaned CD4+.

Details on this clonotype: The target antigen is unknown.

The germline gives CDR1 SEHNR, CDR2 FQNEAQ (reference sequence). Trimming at V came to 4 bases and at J to 5 bases, leaving 10 bases not matched to a gene. CDR3 length: 16 residues. From the 5' RACE reads, TCRdb called clonotypes with MiXCR, one entry per CDR3 protein. The repertoire holds roughly 45,000 distinct CDR3 sequences, with roughly a quarter as singletons. This chain joins TRBV7-9 and TRBJ2-3, with 9 bases fitting TRBD2. Sequenced: PBMCs or a T cell subset sorted from them (not recorded which). The TCR comes from a man aged 18 to 30 who had mild COVID-19 (a few samples of this study predate the infection). Cell type and time point are not known. The CDR3 is CASSSSGSGGIDTQYF. DNA for the CDR3: TGTGCCAGCAGCTCCTCGGGTAGCGGGGGTATAGATACGCAGTATTTT.